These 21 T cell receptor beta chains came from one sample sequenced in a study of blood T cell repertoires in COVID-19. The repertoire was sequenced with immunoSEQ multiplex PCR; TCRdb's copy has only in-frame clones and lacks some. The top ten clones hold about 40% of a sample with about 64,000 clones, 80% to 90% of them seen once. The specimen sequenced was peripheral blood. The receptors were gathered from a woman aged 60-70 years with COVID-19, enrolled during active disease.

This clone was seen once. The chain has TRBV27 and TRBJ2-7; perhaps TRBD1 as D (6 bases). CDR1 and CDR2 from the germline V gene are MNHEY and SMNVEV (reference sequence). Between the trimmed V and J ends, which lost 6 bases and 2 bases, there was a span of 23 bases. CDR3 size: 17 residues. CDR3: CASRLALGTTGPYEQYF. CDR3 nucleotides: TGTGCCAGCAGATTGGCCCTCGGGACAACTGGACCCTACGAGCAGTACTTC.

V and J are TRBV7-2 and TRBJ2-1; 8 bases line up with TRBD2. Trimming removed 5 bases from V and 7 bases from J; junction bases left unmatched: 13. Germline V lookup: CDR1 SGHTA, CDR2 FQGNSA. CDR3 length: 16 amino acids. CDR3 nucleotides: TGTGCCAGCAGCCCCTCACTAGCGGCCTTCAGGAATGAGCAGTTCTTC. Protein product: CASSPSLAAFRNEQFF.

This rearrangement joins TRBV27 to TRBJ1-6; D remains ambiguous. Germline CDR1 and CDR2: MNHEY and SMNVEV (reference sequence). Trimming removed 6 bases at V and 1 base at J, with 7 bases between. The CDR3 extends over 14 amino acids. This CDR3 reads CASRRESYNSPLHF. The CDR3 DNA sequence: TGTGCCAGCAGGAGAGAGTCCTATAATTCACCCCTCCACTTT.

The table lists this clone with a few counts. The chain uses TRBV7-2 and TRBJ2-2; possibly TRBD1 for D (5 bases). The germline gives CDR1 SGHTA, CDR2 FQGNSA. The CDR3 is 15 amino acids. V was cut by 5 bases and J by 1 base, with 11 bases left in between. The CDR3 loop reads CASSQSGQNTGELFF. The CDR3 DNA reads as TGTGCCAGCAGCCAGTCCGGACAGAACACCGGGGAGCTGTTTTTT.

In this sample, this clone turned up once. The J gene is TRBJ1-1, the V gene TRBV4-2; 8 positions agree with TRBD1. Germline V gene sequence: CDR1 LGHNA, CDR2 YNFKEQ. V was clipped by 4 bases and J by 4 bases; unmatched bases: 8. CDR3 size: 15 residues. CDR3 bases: TGTGCCAGCAGCCGAGACACAGGGGGAACCACTGAAGCTTTCTTT. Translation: CASSRDTGGTTEAFF.

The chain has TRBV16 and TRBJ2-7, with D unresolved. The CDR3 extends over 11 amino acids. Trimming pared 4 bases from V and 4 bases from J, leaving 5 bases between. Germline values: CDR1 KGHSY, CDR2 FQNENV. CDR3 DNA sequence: TGTGCCAGCAGCCCCAGGTACGAGCAGTACTTC. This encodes CASSPRYEQYF.

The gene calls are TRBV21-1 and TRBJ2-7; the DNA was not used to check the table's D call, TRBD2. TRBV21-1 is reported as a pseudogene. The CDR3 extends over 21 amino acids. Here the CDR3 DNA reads TGTGCCAGCAGCAAAGTGGCAAATAGGGGCAGGTCGGGAGTGCCCCTCTACGAGCAGTACTTC. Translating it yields CASSKVANRGRSGVPLYEQYF.

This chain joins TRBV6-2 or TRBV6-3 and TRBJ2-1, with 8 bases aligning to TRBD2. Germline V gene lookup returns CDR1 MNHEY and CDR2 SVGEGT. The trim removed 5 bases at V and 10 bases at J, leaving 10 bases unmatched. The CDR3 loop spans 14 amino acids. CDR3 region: CASSPRTPGGEQFF. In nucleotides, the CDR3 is TGTGCCAGCAGTCCGCGGACTCCGGGAGGGGAGCAGTTCTTC.

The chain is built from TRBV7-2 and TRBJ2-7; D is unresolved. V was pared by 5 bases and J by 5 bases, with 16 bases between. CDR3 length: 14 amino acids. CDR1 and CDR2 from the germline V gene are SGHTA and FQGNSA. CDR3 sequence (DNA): TGTGCCAGCAGCAAACTTACCGCGGCTGACGAGCAGTACTTC. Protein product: CASSKLTAADEQYF.

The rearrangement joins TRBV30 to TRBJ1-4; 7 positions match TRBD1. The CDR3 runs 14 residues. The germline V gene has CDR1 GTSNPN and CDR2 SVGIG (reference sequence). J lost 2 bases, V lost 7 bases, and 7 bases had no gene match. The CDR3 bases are TGTGCCTCCTCCCAGGGACAGACTAATGAAAAACTGTTTTTT. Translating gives CASSQGQTNEKLFF.

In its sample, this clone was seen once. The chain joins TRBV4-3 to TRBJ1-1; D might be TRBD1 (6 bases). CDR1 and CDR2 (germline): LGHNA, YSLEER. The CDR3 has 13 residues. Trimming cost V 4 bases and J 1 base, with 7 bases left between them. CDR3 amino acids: CASSPGQNTEAFF. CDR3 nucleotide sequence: TGCGCCAGCAGCCCGGGACAGAACACTGAAGCTTTCTTT.

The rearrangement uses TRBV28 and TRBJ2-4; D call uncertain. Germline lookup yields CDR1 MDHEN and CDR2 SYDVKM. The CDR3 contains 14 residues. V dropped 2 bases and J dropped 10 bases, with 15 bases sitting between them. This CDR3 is CASSLIASEPIQYF. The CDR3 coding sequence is TGTGCCAGCAGTTTAATAGCTTCTGAACCTATTCAGTACTTC.

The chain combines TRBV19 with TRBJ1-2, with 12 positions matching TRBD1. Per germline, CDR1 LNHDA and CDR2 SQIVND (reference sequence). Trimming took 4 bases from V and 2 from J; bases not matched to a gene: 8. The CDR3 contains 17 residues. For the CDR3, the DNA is TGTGCCAGTAGTAGCGGGACAGGGGGCGCCCGCAACTATGGCTACACCTTC. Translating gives CASSSGTGGARNYGYTF.

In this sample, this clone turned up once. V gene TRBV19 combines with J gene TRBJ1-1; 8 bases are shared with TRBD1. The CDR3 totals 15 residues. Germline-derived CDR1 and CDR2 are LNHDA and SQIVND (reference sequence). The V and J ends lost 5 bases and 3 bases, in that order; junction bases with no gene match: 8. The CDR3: CASSYAGQGHTEAFF. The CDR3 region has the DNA TGTGCCAGTAGTTATGCAGGACAGGGCCACACTGAAGCTTTCTTT.

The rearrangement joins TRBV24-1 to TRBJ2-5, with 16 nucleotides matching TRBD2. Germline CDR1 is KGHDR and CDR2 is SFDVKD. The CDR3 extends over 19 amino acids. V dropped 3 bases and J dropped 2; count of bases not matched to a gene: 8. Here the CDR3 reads CATSDPGLAGGPGQETQYF. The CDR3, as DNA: TGTGCCACCAGTGATCCGGGACTAGCGGGAGGGCCGGGGCAAGAGACCCAGTACTTC.

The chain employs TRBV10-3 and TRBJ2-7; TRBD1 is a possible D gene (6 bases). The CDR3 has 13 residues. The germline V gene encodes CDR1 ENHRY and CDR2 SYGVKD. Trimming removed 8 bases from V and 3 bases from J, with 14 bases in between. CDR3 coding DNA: TGTGCCATCGAAGAGGGCAGGGGCTACGAGCAGTACTTC. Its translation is CAIEEGRGYEQYF.

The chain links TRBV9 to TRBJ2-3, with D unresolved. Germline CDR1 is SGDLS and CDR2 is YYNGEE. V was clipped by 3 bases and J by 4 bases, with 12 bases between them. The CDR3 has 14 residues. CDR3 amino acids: CASSDAPTPDTQYF. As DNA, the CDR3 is TGTGCCAGCAGCGATGCGCCCACCCCAGATACGCAGTATTTT. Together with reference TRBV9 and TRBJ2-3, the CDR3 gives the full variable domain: DSGVTQTPKHLITATGQRVTLRCSPRSGDLSVYWYQQSLDQGLQFLIQYYNGEERAKGNILERFSAQQFPDLHSELNLSSLELGDSALYFCASSDAPTPDTQYFGPGTRLTVL.

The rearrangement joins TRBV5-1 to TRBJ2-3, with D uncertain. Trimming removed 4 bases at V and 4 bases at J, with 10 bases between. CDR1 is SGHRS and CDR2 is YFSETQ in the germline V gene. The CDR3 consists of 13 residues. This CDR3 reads CASSREVADTQYF. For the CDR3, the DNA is TGCGCCAGCAGCCGTGAGGTGGCAGATACGCAGTATTTT.

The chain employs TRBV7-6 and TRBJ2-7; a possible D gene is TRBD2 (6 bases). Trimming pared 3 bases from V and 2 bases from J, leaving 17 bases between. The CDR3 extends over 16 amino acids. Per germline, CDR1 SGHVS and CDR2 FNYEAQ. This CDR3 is CASSFGGAGSPYEQYF. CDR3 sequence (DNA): TGTGCCAGCAGCTTCGGAGGGGCAGGTTCCCCCTACGAGCAGTACTTC.

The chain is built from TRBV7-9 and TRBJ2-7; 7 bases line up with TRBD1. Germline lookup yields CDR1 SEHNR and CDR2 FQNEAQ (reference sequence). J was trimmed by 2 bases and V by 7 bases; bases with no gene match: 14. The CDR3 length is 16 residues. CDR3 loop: CASTDRVGVGTYEQYF. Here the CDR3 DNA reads TGTGCCAGCACTGACAGGGTAGGGGTAGGGACCTACGAGCAGTACTTC.

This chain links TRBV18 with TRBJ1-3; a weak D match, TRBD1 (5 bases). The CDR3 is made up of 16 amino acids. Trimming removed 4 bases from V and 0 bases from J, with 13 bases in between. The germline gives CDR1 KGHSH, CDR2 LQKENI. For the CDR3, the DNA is TGTGCCAGCTCACTACAGGCCGACAGCTCTGGAAACACCATATATTTT. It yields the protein CASSLQADSSGNTIYF.